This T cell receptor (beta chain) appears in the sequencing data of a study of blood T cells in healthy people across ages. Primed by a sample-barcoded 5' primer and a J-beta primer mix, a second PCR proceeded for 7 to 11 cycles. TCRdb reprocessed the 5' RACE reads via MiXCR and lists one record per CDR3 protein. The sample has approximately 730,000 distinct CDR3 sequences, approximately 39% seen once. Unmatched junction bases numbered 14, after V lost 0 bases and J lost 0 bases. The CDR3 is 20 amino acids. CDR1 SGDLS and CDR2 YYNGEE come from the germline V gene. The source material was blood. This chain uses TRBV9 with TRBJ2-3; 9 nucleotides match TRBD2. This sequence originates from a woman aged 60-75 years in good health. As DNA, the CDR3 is TGTGCCAGCAGCGTAGGTAATAAGCGGGGGGTGTTCCTGAGCACAGATACGCAGTATTTT. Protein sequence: CASSVGNKRGVFLSTDTQYF.